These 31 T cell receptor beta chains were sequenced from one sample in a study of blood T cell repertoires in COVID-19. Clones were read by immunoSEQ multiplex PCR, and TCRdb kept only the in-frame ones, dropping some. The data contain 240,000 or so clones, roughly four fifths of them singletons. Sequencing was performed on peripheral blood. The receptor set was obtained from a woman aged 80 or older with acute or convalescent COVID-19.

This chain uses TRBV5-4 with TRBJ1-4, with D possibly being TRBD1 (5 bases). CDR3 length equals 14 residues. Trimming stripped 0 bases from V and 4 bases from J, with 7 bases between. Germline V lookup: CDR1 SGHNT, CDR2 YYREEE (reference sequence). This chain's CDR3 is CASSLGQRNEKLFF. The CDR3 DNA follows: TGTGCCAGCAGCTTGGGACAGCGTAATGAAAAACTGTTTTTT. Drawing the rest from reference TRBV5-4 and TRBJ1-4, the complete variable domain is ETGVTQSPTHLIKTRGQQVTLRCSSQSGHNTVSWYQQALGQGPQFIFQYYREEENGRGNFPPRFSGLQFPNYSSELNVNALELDDSALYLCASSLGQRNEKLFFGSGTQLSVL.

CDR3 in DNA: TGTGCCAGCAGCCCACAGAACCATGGCTACACCTTC. Amino acid sequence: CASSPQNHGYTF. The V call is TRBV14, the J call TRBJ1-2; D remains ambiguous. The CDR3 runs to 12 residues. With 4 bases removed from V and 6 bases from J, the gap between germline ends came to 9 bases. Germline CDR1 reads SGHDN; CDR2 reads FVKESK.

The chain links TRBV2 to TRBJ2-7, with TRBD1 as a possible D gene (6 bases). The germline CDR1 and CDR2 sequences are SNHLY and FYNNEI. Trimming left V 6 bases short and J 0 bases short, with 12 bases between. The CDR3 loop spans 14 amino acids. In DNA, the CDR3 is TGTGCCAGCAGAGACAGGCCCAGCTCCTACGAGCAGTACTTC. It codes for CASRDRPSSYEQYF.

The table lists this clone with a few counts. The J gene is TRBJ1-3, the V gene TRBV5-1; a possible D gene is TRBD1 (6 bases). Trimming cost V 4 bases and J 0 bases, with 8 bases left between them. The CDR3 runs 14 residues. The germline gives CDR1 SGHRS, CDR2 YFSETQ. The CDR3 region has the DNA TGCGCCAGCAGCGTGGACAGCTCTGGAAACACCATATATTTT. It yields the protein CASSVDSSGNTIYF.

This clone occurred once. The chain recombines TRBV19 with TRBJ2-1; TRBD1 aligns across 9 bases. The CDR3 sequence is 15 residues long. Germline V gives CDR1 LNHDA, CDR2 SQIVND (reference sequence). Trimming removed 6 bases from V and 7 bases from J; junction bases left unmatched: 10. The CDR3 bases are TGTGCCAGTAGCGTGACCGGGACAGGGTATAATGAGCAGTTCTTC. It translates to CASSVTGTGYNEQFF.

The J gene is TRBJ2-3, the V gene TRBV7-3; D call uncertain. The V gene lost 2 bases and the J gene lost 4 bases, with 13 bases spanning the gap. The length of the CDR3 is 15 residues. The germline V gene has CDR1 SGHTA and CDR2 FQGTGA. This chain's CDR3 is CASSLGGAPPDTQYF. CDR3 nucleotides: TGTGCCAGCAGCTTAGGCGGAGCCCCCCCAGATACGCAGTATTTT.

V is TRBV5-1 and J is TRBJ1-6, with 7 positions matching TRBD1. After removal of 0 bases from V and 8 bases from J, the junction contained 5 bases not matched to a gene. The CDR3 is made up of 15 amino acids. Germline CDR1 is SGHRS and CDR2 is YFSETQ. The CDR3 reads CASSLGQGSYSPLHF. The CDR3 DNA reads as TGCGCCAGCAGCTTGGGACAGGGAAGTTATTCACCCCTCCACTTT.

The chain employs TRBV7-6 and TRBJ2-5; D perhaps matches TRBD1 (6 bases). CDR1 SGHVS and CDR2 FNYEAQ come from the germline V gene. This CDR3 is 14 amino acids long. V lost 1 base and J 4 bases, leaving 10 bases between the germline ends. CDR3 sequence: CASSLGGQTETQYF. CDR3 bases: TGTGCCAGCAGCTTAGGAGGACAGACAGAGACCCAGTACTTC.

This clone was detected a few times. In nucleotides, the CDR3 is TGTGCCAGCAGCGTACCGGGACAGGGGGTTAACGAGCAGTACTTC. Encoded protein: CASSVPGQGVNEQYF. The rearrangement uses TRBV7-9 and TRBJ2-7; TRBD1 matches at 11 bases. Germline loops: CDR1 SEHNR, CDR2 FQNEAQ (reference sequence). This CDR3 spans 15 amino acids. Germline trimming cut 5 bases from V and 5 bases from J; bases unmatched to any gene: 8.

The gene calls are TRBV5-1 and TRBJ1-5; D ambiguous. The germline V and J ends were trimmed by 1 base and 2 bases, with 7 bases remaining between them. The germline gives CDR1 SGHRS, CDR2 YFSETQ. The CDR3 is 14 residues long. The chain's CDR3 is CASSLMGGNQPQHF. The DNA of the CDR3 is TGCGCCAGCAGCTTGATGGGAGGCAATCAGCCCCAGCATTTT.

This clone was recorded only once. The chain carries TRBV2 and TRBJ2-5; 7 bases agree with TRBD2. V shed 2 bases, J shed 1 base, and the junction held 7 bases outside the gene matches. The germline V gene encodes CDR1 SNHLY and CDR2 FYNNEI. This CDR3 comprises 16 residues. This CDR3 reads CASSEFSGVVQETQYF. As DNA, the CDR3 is TGTGCCAGCAGTGAATTCAGCGGGGTAGTCCAAGAGACCCAGTACTTC.

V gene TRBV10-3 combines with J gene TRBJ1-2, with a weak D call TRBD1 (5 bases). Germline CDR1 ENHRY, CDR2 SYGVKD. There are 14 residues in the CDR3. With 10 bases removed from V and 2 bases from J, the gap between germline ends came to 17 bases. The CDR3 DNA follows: TGTGCCACCCGGGGAGCGGGGGAAAACTATGGCTACACCTTC. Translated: CATRGAGENYGYTF.

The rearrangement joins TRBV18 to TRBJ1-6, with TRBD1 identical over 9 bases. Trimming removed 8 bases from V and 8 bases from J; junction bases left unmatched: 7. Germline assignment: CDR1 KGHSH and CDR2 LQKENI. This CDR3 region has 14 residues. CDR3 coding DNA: TGTGCCAGCCGTAAACAGGGGGCGGATTCACCCCTCCACTTT. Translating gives CASRKQGADSPLHF.

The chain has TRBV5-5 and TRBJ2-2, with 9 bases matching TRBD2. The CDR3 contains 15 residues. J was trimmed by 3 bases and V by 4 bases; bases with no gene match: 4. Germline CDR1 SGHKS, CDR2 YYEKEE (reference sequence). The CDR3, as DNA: TGTGCCAGCAGCCCGCGGGGGGGCGACACCGGGGAGCTGTTTTTT. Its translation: CASSPRGGDTGELFF. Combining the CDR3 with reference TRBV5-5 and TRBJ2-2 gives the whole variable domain DAGVTQSPTHLIKTRGQQVTLRCSPISGHKSVSWYQQVLGQGPQFIFQYYEKEERGRGNFPDRFSARQFPNYSSELNVNALLLGDSALYLCASSPRGGDTGELFFGEGSRLTVL.

Here the CDR3 reads CASSPEGGHTEAFF. The CDR3 DNA reads as TGTGCCAGCAGCCCCGAAGGGGGCCACACTGAAGCTTTCTTT. This chain joins TRBV11-1 and TRBJ1-1, with 7 bases fitting TRBD1. Trimming at V came to 5 bases and at J to 3 bases, leaving 6 bases not matched to a gene. The CDR3 is 14 residues long. Germline V gene sequence: CDR1 SGHAT, CDR2 FQDESV (reference sequence).

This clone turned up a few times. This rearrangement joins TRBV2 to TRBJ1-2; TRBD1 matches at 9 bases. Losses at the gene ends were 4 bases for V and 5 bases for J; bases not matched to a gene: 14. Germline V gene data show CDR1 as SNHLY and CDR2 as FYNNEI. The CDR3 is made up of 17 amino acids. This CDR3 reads CASSGGGTGRNKYGYTF. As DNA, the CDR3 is TGTGCCAGCAGTGGAGGGGGGACAGGGAGAAACAAATATGGCTACACCTTC.

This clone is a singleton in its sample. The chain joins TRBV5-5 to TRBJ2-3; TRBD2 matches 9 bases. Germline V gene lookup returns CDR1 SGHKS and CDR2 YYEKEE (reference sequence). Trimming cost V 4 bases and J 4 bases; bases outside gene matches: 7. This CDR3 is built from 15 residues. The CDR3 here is CASSITGLAADTQYF. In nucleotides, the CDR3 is TGTGCCAGCAGCATTACGGGACTAGCAGCAGATACGCAGTATTTT.

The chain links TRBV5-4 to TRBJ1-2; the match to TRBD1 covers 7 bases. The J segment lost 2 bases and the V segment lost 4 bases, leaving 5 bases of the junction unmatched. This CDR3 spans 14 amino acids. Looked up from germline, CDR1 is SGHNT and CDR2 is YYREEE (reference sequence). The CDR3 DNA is TGTGCCAGCAGCAACCCACAGGGGAACTATGGCTACACCTTC. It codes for CASSNPQGNYGYTF. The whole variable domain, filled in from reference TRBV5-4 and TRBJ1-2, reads ETGVTQSPTHLIKTRGQQVTLRCSSQSGHNTVSWYQQALGQGPQFIFQYYREEENGRGNFPPRFSGLQFPNYSSELNVNALELDDSALYLCASSNPQGNYGYTFGSGTRLTVV.

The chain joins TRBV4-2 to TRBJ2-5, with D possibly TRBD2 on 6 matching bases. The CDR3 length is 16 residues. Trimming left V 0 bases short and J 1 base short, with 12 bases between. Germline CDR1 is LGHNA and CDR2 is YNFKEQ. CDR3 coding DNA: TGTGCCAGCAGCCAAGATGGCCAGCGGGCCCAAGAGACCCAGTACTTC. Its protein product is CASSQDGQRAQETQYF.

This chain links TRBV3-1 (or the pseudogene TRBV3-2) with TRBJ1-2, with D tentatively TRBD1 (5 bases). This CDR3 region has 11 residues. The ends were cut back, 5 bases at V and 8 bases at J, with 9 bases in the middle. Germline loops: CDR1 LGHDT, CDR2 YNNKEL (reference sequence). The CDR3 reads CASSAGGGYTF. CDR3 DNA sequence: TGTGCCAGCAGCGCCGGGGGGGGCTACACCTTC.

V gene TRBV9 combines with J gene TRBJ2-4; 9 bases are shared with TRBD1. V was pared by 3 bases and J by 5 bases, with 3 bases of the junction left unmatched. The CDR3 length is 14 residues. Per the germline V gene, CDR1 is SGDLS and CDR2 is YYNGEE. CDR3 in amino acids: CASSAWTGENIQYF. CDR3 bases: TGTGCCAGCAGCGCATGGACAGGGGAAAACATTCAGTACTTC.

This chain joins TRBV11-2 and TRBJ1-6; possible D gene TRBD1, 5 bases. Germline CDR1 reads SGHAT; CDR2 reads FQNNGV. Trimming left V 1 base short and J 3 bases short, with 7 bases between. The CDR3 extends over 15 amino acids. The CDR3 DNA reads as TGTGCCAGCAGCTTAGGGGGGGTCTATAATTCACCCCTCCACTTT. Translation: CASSLGGVYNSPLHF.

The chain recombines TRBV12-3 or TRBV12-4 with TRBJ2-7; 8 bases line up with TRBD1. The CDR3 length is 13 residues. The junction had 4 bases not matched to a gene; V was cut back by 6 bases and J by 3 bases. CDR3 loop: CASRIGQGYEQYF. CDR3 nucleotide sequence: TGTGCCAGCAGGATCGGACAGGGCTACGAGCAGTACTTC.

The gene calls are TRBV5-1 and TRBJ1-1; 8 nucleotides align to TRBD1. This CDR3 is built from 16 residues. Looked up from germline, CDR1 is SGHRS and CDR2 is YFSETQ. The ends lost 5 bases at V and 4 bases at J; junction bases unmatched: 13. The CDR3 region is CASRETGASIATEAFF. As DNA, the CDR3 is TGCGCCAGCAGGGAGACAGGGGCCAGCATTGCCACTGAAGCTTTCTTT.

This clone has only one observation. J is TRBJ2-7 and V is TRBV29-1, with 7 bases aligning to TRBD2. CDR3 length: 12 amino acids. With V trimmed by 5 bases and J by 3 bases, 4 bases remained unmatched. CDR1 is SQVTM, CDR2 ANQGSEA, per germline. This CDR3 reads CSVRGDYYEQYF. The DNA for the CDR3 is TGCAGCGTTCGGGGGGACTACTACGAGCAGTACTTC.

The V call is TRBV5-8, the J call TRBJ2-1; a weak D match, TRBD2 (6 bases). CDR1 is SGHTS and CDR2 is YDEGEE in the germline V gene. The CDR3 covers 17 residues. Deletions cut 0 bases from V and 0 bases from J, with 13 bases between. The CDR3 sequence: CASSLAVLGGSYNEQFF. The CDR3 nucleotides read TGTGCCAGCAGCTTGGCGGTGTTGGGAGGCTCCTACAATGAGCAGTTCTTC.

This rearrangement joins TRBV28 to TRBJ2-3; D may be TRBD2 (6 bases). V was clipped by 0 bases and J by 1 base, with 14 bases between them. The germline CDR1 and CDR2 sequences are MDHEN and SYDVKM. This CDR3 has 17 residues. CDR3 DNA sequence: TGTGCCAGCAGTTTATGGAGTCCTAGCGAACGCACAGATACGCAGTATTTT. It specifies CASSLWSPSERTDTQYF. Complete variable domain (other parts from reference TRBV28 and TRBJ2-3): DVKVTQSSRYLVKRTGEKVFLECVQDMDHENMFWYRQDPGLGLRLIYFSYDVKMKEKGDIPEGYSVSREKKERFSLILESASTNQTSMYLCASSLWSPSERTDTQYFGPGTRLTVL.

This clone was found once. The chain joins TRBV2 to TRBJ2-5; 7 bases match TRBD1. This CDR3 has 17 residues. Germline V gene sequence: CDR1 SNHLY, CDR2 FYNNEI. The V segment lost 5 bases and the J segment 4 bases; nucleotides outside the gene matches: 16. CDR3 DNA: TGTGCCAGCAGTCGACAGGGACCGGGCCTAAAAGGAGAGACCCAGTACTTC. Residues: CASSRQGPGLKGETQYF.

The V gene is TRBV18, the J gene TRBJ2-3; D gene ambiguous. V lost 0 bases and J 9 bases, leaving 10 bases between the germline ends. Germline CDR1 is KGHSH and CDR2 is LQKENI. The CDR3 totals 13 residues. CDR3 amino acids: CASSPPTRNTQYF. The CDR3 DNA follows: TGTGCCAGCTCACCACCCACCAGGAACACGCAGTATTTT.

The CDR3 spells CASSYNKFIDRYVYNEQFF. The CDR3 DNA reads TGTGCCAGCAGTTACAATAAATTCATAGACAGGTACGTTTACAATGAGCAGTTCTTC. The J gene is TRBJ2-1, the V gene TRBV6-2 or TRBV6-3, with D perhaps matching TRBD1 (6 bases). This CDR3 comprises 19 residues. Trimming took off 2 bases at V and 4 bases at J, with 24 bases between the two ends. Per the germline V gene, CDR1 is MNHEY and CDR2 is SVGEGT.

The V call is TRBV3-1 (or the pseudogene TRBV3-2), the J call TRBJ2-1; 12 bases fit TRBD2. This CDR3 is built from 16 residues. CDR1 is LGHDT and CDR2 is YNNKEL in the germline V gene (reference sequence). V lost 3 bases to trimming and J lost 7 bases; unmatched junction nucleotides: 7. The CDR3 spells CASSQETSGRGNEQFF. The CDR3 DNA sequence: TGTGCCAGCAGCCAGGAGACTAGCGGGAGAGGAAATGAGCAGTTCTTC.